Shown below are 30 T cell receptor beta chains from a single sample sequenced in a study of T-cell reconstitution after alpha-beta-depleted transplantation in children. For TCRbeta, the library was prepared with unique molecular identifiers. MiXCR, applied by TCRdb to the PCR reads, yields one record per CDR3 protein. The sample has about 610,000 distinct CDR3 sequences, about 10% seen once. The specimen was PBMCs from the stem cell graft donor, collected from the stem cell graft. All receptors derive from a human donor who donated a stem cell graft to a child with acute myeloid leukemia.

The genes are TRBV18 and TRBJ2-4, with D tentatively TRBD2 (5 bases). The CDR3 is made up of 13 amino acids. Germline CDR1 reads KGHSH; CDR2 reads LQKENI. V lost 6 bases and J lost 8, with 14 bases in between. CDR3 sequence: CASSLDLADIQYF. The CDR3, as DNA: TGTGCCAGCTCCCTAGACCTAGCTGACATTCAGTACTTC. Drawing the rest from reference TRBV18 and TRBJ2-4, the complete variable domain is NAGVMQNPRHLVRRRGQEARLRCSPMKGHSHVYWYRQLPEEGLKFMVYLQKENIIDESGMPKERFSAEFPKEGPSILRIQQVVRGDSAAYFCASSLDLADIQYFGAGTRLSVL.

J is TRBJ2-7 and V is TRBV6-1, with D possibly matching TRBD1 (6 bases). Germline lookup yields CDR1 MNHNS and CDR2 SASEGT. The CDR3 totals 14 residues. Trimming pared 6 bases from V and 2 bases from J, leaving 14 bases between. As DNA, the CDR3 is TGTGCCAGCAGCCTCCCAACAGGGACCTACGAGCAGTACTTC. Translated: CASSLPTGTYEQYF.

The chain carries TRBV18 and TRBJ1-4; the D gene is possibly TRBD1 (6 bases). Between the trimmed V and J ends, which lost 0 bases and 8 bases, there was a span of 10 bases. In germline, CDR1 is KGHSH, CDR2 LQKENI. The CDR3 is 14 amino acids. CDR3 DNA sequence: TGTGCCAGCTCACCACCGGAGGGGGGGGAAAAACTGTTTTTT. Translation gives CASSPPEGGEKLFF.

The rearrangement joins TRBV7-6 to TRBJ2-1; 8 bases line up with TRBD1. Germline CDR1 is SGHVS and CDR2 is FNYEAQ. CDR3 length equals 17 residues. J was trimmed by 6 bases and V by 2 bases; bases with no gene match: 12. The CDR3 bases are TGTGCCAGCAGCTTACACGAGCGGACAGGGACCTTCAATGAGCAGTTCTTC. Its translation: CASSLHERTGTFNEQFF.

In this sample, this clonotype turned up a few times. V is TRBV20-1 and J is TRBJ2-7; D is possibly TRBD2 (7 bases). Germline V gene lookup returns CDR1 DFQATT and CDR2 SNEGSKA (reference sequence). The CDR3 runs 14 residues. The V end was cut by 6 bases, the J end by 0 bases, with 15 bases between. Written as DNA, the CDR3 is TGCAGTGCCCGCAAGGGGGGGAGCTCCTACGAGCAGTACTTC. This encodes CSARKGGSSYEQYF.

This clonotype has at least ten counts. J is TRBJ2-1 and V is TRBV12-3 or TRBV12-4; D is unresolved. CDR3 length: 14 amino acids. Deletions cut 7 bases from V and 0 bases from J, with 10 bases between. The CDR3 loop reads CASMQDHSYNEQFF. The CDR3 nucleotides are TGTGCCAGCATGCAGGACCACTCCTACAATGAGCAGTTCTTC.

The chain couples TRBV20-1 to TRBJ1-1; the D is unclear. The ends were cut back, 0 bases at V and 7 bases at J, with 9 bases in the middle. Germline V gene data show CDR1 as DFQATT and CDR2 as SNEGSKA (reference sequence). This CDR3 has 12 amino acids. This CDR3 is CSARDVAGEAFF. The CDR3 coding sequence is TGCAGTGCTAGAGATGTGGCAGGTGAAGCTTTCTTT.

Ten or more counts support this clonotype. The rearrangement uses TRBV5-1 and TRBJ2-3, with 8 bases matching TRBD2. Losses at the gene ends were 2 bases for V and 2 bases for J; bases not matched to a gene: 7. This CDR3 contains 16 residues. Germline V gene sequence: CDR1 SGHRS, CDR2 YFSETQ. CDR3 bases: TGCGCCAGCAGCTTAAACCCTAGCGGGCCCACAGATACGCAGTATTTT. Amino acids: CASSLNPSGPTDTQYF.

The gene calls are TRBV9 and TRBJ2-3, with a tentative D call TRBD2 (6 bases). CDR3 length equals 15 residues. Germline V gene data show CDR1 as SGDLS and CDR2 as YYNGEE. V lost 4 bases and J 2 bases, leaving 14 bases between the germline ends. Here the CDR3 DNA reads TGTGCCAGCAGCAACCGACTAGGTTACACAGATACGCAGTATTTT. Protein: CASSNRLGYTDTQYF. Combining the CDR3 with reference TRBV9 and TRBJ2-3 gives the whole variable domain DSGVTQTPKHLITATGQRVTLRCSPRSGDLSVYWYQQSLDQGLQFLIQYYNGEERAKGNILERFSAQQFPDLHSELNLSSLELGDSALYFCASSNRLGYTDTQYFGPGTRLTVL.

This clonotype was seen ten or more times. V is TRBV9 and J is TRBJ1-1, with TRBD1 as a possible D gene (5 bases). V was trimmed by 0 bases and J by 8 bases, leaving 14 bases between them. In germline, CDR1 is SGDLS, CDR2 YYNGEE. The CDR3 is made up of 14 amino acids. The CDR3 loop reads CASSVGGAFTEAFF. DNA of the CDR3: TGTGCCAGCAGCGTAGGCGGGGCCTTCACCGAAGCTTTCTTT. Full variable domain (remainder filled in from reference TRBV9 and TRBJ1-1): DSGVTQTPKHLITATGQRVTLRCSPRSGDLSVYWYQQSLDQGLQFLIQYYNGEERAKGNILERFSAQQFPDLHSELNLSSLELGDSALYFCASSVGGAFTEAFFGQGTRLTVV.

J is TRBJ2-5 and V is TRBV7-9, with a possible D match to TRBD2 (6 bases). Deletions cut 4 bases from V and 5 bases from J, with 17 bases between. This CDR3 contains 15 residues. Germline V CDR1 and CDR2: SEHNR, FQNEAQ (reference sequence). CDR3 region: CASSWARSRGETQYF. As DNA, the CDR3 is TGTGCCAGCAGCTGGGCAAGGTCCCGGGGGGAGACCCAGTACTTC.

This clonotype appeared many times. This chain links TRBV5-1 with TRBJ1-1; 7 nucleotides line up with TRBD1. Germline lookup yields CDR1 SGHRS and CDR2 YFSETQ. CDR3 length equals 14 residues. V lost 3 bases to trimming and J lost 0 bases; unmatched junction nucleotides: 2. The DNA for the CDR3 is TGCGCCAGCAGCTCGGGACAGATGAACACTGAAGCTTTCTTT. Translation: CASSSGQMNTEAFF.

A few counts support this clonotype. This chain links TRBV28 with TRBJ2-1; D gene unclear. The V gene lost 5 bases and the J gene lost 8 bases, with 10 bases spanning the gap. The germline V gene has CDR1 MDHEN and CDR2 SYDVKM. This CDR3 region has 12 residues. DNA for the CDR3: TGTGCCAGCAGTCTTTCCGGCTATGAGCAGTTCTTC. This translates into CASSLSGYEQFF.

CDR3 bases: TGTGCCAGCAGGCGGGGACAGGGGGACTATGGCTACACCTTC. It encodes CASRRGQGDYGYTF. The chain couples TRBV28 to TRBJ1-2, with 11 bases fitting TRBD1. This CDR3 is built from 14 residues. V shed 6 bases and J 3 bases; nucleotides not matched to a gene: 3. CDR1 is MDHEN, CDR2 SYDVKM, per germline.

This clonotype was recorded many times. This chain uses TRBV29-1 with TRBJ2-5, with TRBD2 identical over 10 bases. The germline V gene has CDR1 SQVTM and CDR2 ANQGSEA. The trim removed 4 bases at V and 2 bases at J, leaving 4 bases unmatched. The CDR3 totals 14 residues. CDR3 DNA sequence: TGCAGCGTTGGAGCGGGAGGGATTCAAGAGACCCAGTACTTC. Translation gives CSVGAGGIQETQYF. Full variable domain (remainder filled in from reference TRBV29-1 and TRBJ2-5): SAVISQKPSRDICQRGTSLTIQCQVDSQVTMMFWYRQQPGQSLTLIATANQGSEATYESGFVIDKFPISRPNLTFSTLTVSNMSPEDSSIYLCSVGAGGIQETQYFGPGTRLLVL.

This clonotype came up many times. Germline is not matched at one junction end, which may reflect a read error. This chain links TRBV7-2 with TRBJ2-5; D unresolved. The V gene's germline CDR1 is SGHTA and CDR2 FQGNSA. This CDR3 is 13 amino acids long. DNA for the CDR3: TGTGCCAGCGGCTTGCCGAATGGAGAGACCCAGTACTTC. Translated: CASGLPNGETQYF.

This clonotype was seen only a few times. The chain is built from TRBV19 and TRBJ2-5; D is possibly TRBD1 (5 bases). Germline values: CDR1 LNHDA, CDR2 SQIVND (reference sequence). The V and J ends lost 9 bases and 1 base respectively, with 12 bases between them. The CDR3 runs 13 residues. This CDR3 is CASSQAPQETQYF. The DNA of the CDR3 is TGTGCCAGCTCACAGGCACCCCAAGAGACCCAGTACTTC.

The sample holds a few counts of this clonotype. The CDR3 is CASSDTSTEAFF. In nucleotides, the CDR3 is TGTGCCAGCAGTGACACTTCCACTGAAGCTTTCTTT. The V call is TRBV6-2 or TRBV6-3, the J call TRBJ1-1; the D is unclear. Germline CDR1 is MNHEY and CDR2 is SVGEGT. With 5 bases removed from V and 4 bases from J, the gap between germline ends came to 8 bases. The CDR3 totals 12 residues.

This clonotype occurred a few times. This chain connects TRBV29-1 to TRBJ2-3; unclear D gene. Germline CDR1 is SQVTM and CDR2 is ANQGSEA. The length of the CDR3 is 13 residues. V was trimmed by 4 bases and J by 1 base, leaving 9 bases between them. The CDR3 sequence is CSVVGRGTDTQYF. The CDR3 DNA sequence: TGCAGCGTTGTGGGAAGAGGCACAGATACGCAGTATTTT.

This clonotype was observed at least ten times. The gene calls are TRBV6-2 or TRBV6-3 and TRBJ2-1; a weak D match, TRBD1 (6 bases). The V gene lost 8 bases and the J gene lost 9 bases, with 26 bases spanning the gap. The germline gives CDR1 MNHEY, CDR2 SVGEGT. The CDR3 sequence is 16 residues long. The CDR3 sequence is CASARRSSRGTSEQFF. As DNA, the CDR3 is TGTGCCAGCGCACGCAGGTCGTCTAGGGGGACGAGTGAGCAGTTCTTC.

The chain carries TRBV5-8 and TRBJ2-5; 10 positions match TRBD1. The V gene end was trimmed by 4 bases and the J gene end by 4 bases; junction bases not matched to a gene: 7. Germline V lookup: CDR1 SGHTS, CDR2 YDEGEE. The CDR3 runs to 15 residues. In DNA, the CDR3 is TGTGCCAGCAGCCTCGGGACAGGGGAACGAGAGACCCAGTACTTC. Translated, it gives CASSLGTGERETQYF.

The genes are TRBV12-3 or TRBV12-4 and TRBJ2-7, with 7 bases aligning to TRBD1. V was pared by 4 bases and J by 11 bases, with 5 bases of the junction left unmatched. The CDR3 consists of 11 residues. For the CDR3, the DNA is TGTGCCAGCAGTTCTCAGGGGGTGAAGTACTTC. The encoded protein is CASSSQGVKYF.

This clonotype was detected only a few times. The chain recombines TRBV20-1 with TRBJ2-5; 11 nucleotides line up with TRBD2. Germline loops: CDR1 DFQATT, CDR2 SNEGSKA (reference sequence). There are 14 residues in the CDR3. V dropped 2 bases and J dropped 5; count of bases not matched to a gene: 4. The CDR3 sequence is CSARWASGRETQYF. In nucleotides, the CDR3 is TGCAGTGCTAGATGGGCTAGCGGGAGGGAGACCCAGTACTTC.

This rearrangement joins TRBV20-1 to TRBJ2-7; TRBD2 matches at 8 bases. The germline gives CDR1 DFQATT, CDR2 SNEGSKA (reference sequence). Trimming at V came to 6 bases and at J to 3 bases, leaving 7 bases not matched to a gene. The CDR3 loop spans 13 amino acids. The CDR3 loop is CSAGGGGIYEQYF. CDR3 in DNA: TGCAGTGCCGGGGGGGGAGGAATCTACGAGCAGTACTTC.

The chain is built from TRBV7-9 and TRBJ1-2; no reliable D call. The germline CDR1 and CDR2 sequences are SEHNR and FQNEAQ (reference sequence). The CDR3 sequence is 13 residues long. Trimming pared 1 base from V and 5 bases from J, leaving 8 bases between. CDR3: CASSLETLYGYTF. The CDR3 nucleotides read TGTGCCAGCAGCTTAGAAACCCTATATGGCTACACCTTC.

The V call is TRBV27, the J call TRBJ2-3; D remains ambiguous. The CDR3 is made up of 10 amino acids. Trimming stripped 8 bases from V and 8 bases from J, with 8 bases between. The germline V gene has CDR1 MNHEY and CDR2 SMNVEV (reference sequence). CDR3 amino acids: CASGPGTQYF. The CDR3 DNA sequence: TGTGCCAGCGGCCCGGGTACGCAGTATTTT.

There are many counts of this clonotype. The CDR3 loop reads CSVEDRVFSSVSGSEQYF. The CDR3 DNA is TGCAGCGTTGAAGATCGGGTTTTTTCCTCAGTCTCCGGGAGCGAGCAGTACTTC. The chain joins TRBV29-1 to TRBJ2-7; possible D gene TRBD2, 6 bases. This CDR3 has 18 residues. Deletions cut 0 bases from V and 6 bases from J, with 27 bases between. Per germline, CDR1 SQVTM and CDR2 ANQGSEA.

This clonotype turned up a few times. The gene calls are TRBV6-1 and TRBJ1-5; maybe TRBD1 (6 bases). With 1 base removed from V and 7 bases from J, the gap between germline ends came to 14 bases. Germline V lookup: CDR1 MNHNS, CDR2 SASEGT. The CDR3 runs to 15 residues. The CDR3 is CASSEVPGARQPQHF. The DNA of the CDR3 is TGTGCCAGCAGTGAAGTCCCGGGGGCTCGGCAGCCCCAGCATTTT.

In this sample, this clonotype turned up once. The chain uses TRBV2 and TRBJ1-5; D remains unclear. The CDR3 consists of 14 residues. The germline V and J ends were trimmed by 4 bases and 3 bases, with 10 bases remaining between them. The germline V gene encodes CDR1 SNHLY and CDR2 FYNNEI. CDR3 in amino acids: CASSGAGPNQPQHF. CDR3 coding DNA: TGTGCCAGCAGTGGAGCAGGCCCCAATCAGCCCCAGCATTTT.

This clonotype turned up a few times. The genes are TRBV28 and TRBJ2-3, with 8 bases aligning to TRBD2. The CDR3 covers 15 residues. The germline V gene encodes CDR1 MDHEN and CDR2 SYDVKM. J was trimmed by 2 bases and V by 4 bases; bases with no gene match: 5. CDR3 nucleotides: TGTGCCAGCAGTTACTTTAGCGGGAACACAGATACGCAGTATTTT. Protein: CASSYFSGNTDTQYF.